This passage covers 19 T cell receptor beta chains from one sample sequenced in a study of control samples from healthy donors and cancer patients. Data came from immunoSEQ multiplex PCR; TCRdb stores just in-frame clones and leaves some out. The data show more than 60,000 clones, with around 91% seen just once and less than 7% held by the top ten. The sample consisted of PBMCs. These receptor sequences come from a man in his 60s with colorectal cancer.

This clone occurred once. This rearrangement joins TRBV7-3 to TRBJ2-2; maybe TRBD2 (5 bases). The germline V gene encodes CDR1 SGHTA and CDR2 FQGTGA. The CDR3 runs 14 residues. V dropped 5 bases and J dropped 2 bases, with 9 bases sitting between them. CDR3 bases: TGTGCCAGCAGCCCCCGGGGAAACACCGGGGAGCTGTTTTTT. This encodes CASSPRGNTGELFF.

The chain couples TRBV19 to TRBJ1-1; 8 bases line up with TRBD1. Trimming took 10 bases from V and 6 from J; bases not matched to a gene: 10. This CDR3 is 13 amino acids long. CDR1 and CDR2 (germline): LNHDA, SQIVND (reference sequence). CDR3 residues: CATRAGGLSEAFF. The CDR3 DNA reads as TGTGCCACCAGGGCAGGGGGCTTGTCTGAAGCTTTCTTT.

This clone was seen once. The CDR3 here is CASSTGGLGTGELFF. The CDR3 nucleotides read TGTGCCAGCTCTACGGGGGGGCTGGGAACCGGGGAGCTGTTTTTT. The chain joins TRBV28 to TRBJ2-2, with 8 positions matching TRBD2. CDR3 length equals 15 residues. Germline values: CDR1 MDHEN, CDR2 SYDVKM. V lost 8 bases, J lost 5 bases, and 10 bases stayed unmatched. Looking up the rest from reference TRBV28 and TRBJ2-2 gives the full variable domain: DVKVTQSSRYLVKRTGEKVFLECVQDMDHENMFWYRQDPGLGLRLIYFSYDVKMKEKGDIPEGYSVSREKKERFSLILESASTNQTSMYLCASSTGGLGTGELFFGEGSRLTVL.

As DNA, the CDR3 is TGTGCCAGCAGCCCCACGGGGGACACCCACAATGAGCAGTTCTTC. Protein: CASSPTGDTHNEQFF. The chain recombines TRBV7-3 with TRBJ2-1; D tentatively reads TRBD1 or TRBD2 (6 bases each). Trimming took off 5 bases at V and 5 bases at J, with 16 bases between the two ends. Germline V lookup: CDR1 SGHTA, CDR2 FQGTGA. The CDR3 has 15 residues.

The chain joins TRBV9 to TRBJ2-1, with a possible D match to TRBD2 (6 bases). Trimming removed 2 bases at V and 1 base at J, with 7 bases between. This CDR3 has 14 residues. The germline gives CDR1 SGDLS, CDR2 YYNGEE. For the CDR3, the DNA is TGTGCCAGCAGCGTTGCGGGATCCTACAATGAGCAGTTCTTC. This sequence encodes CASSVAGSYNEQFF.

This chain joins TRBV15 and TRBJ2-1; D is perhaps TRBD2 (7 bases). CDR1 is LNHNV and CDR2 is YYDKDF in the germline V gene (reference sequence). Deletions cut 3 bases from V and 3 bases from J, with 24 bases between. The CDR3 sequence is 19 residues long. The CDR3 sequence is CATSSDEGGATSNYNEQFF. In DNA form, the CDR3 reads TGTGCCACCAGCAGTGACGAAGGGGGGGCAACTTCCAACTACAATGAGCAGTTCTTC.

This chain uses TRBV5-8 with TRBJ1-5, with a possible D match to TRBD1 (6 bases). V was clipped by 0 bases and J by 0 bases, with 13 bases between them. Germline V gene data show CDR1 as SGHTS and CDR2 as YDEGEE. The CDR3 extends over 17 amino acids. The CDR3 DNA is TGTGCCAGCAGCTTGGAGGGGGGACCGCTTAGCAATCAGCCCCAGCATTTT. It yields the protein CASSLEGGPLSNQPQHF.

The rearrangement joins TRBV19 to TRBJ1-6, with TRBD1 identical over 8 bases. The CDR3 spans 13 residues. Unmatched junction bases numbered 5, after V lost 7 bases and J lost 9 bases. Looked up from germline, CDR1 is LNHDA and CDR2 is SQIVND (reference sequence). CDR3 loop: CASNQGAGSPLHF. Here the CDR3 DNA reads TGTGCCAGTAACCAGGGGGCTGGTTCACCCCTCCACTTT.

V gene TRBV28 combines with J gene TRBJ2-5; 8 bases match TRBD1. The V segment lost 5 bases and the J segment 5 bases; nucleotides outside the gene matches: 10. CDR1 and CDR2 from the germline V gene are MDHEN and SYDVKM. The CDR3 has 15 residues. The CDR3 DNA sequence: TGTGCCAGCAGTCCAGGGACAGGCCCCCGGGAGACCCAGTACTTC. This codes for CASSPGTGPRETQYF. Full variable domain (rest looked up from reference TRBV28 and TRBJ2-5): DVKVTQSSRYLVKRTGEKVFLECVQDMDHENMFWYRQDPGLGLRLIYFSYDVKMKEKGDIPEGYSVSREKKERFSLILESASTNQTSMYLCASSPGTGPRETQYFGPGTRLLVL.

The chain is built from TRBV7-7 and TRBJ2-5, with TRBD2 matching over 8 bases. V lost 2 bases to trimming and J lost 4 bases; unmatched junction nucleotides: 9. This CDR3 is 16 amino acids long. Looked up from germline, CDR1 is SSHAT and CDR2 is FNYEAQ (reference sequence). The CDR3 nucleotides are TGTGCCAGCAGCTTACAAGCGGGGGAGTCAAGAGAGACCCAGTACTTC. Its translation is CASSLQAGESRETQYF.

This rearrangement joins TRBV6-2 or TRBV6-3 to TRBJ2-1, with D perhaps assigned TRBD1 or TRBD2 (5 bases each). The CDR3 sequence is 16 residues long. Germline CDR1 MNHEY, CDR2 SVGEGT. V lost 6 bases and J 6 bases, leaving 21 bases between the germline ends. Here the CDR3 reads CASSPERGRGSNEQFF. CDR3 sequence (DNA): TGTGCCAGCAGCCCGGAAAGGGGACGGGGAAGCAATGAGCAGTTCTTC.

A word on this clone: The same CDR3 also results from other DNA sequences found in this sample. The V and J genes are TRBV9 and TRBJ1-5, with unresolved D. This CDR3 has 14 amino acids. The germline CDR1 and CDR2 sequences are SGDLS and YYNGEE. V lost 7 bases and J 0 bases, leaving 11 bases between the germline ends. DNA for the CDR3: TGTGCCAGCCAAGGGCAGGATAGCAATCAGCCCCAGCATTTT. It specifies CASQGQDSNQPQHF.

CDR3 sequence reads: CAISESRRTDTQYF. Here the CDR3 DNA reads TGTGCCATCAGTGAGTCGCGACGCACAGATACGCAGTATTTT. This sequence joins TRBV10-3 and TRBJ2-3; the D is unclear. V was shortened by 0 bases and J by 1 base, with 5 bases between the two germline ends. The CDR3 covers 14 residues. The germline V gene encodes CDR1 ENHRY and CDR2 SYGVKD.

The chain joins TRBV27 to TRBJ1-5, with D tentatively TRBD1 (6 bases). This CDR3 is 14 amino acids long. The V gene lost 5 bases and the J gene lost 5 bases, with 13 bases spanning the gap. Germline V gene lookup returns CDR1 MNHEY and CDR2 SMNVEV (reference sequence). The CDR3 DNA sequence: TGTGCCAGCAGTCCACAGGGCCGTGATCAGCCCCAGCATTTT. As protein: CASSPQGRDQPQHF.

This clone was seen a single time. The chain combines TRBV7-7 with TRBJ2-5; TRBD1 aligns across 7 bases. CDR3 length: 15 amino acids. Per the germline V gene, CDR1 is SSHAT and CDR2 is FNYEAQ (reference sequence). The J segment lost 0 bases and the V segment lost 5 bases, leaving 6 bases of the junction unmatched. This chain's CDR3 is CASSPQTGNQETQYF. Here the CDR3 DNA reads TGTGCCAGCAGCCCCCAGACAGGGAACCAAGAGACCCAGTACTTC.

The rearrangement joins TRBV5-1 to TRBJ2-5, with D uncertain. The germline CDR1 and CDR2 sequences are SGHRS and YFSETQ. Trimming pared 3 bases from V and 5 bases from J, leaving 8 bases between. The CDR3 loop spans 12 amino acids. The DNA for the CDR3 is TGCGCCAGCAGCTCCGGCCACGAGACCCAGTACTTC. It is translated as CASSSGHETQYF.

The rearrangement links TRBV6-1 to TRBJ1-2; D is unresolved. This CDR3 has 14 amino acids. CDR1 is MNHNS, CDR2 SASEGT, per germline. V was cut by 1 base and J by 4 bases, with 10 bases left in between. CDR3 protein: CASSEEARSYGYTF. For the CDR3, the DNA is TGTGCCAGCAGTGAAGAGGCCCGAAGCTATGGCTACACCTTC.

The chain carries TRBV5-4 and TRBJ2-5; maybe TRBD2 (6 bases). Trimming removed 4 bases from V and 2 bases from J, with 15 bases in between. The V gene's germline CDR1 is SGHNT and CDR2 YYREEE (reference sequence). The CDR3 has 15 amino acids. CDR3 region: CASSAASAGQETQYF. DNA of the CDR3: TGTGCCAGCAGCGCGGCTAGCGCGGGGCAAGAGACCCAGTACTTC.

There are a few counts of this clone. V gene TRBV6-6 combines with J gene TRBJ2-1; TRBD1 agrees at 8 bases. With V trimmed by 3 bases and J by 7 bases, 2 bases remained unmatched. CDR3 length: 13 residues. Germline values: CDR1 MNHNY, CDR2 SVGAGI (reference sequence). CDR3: CASSYYRGNEQFF. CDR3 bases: TGTGCCAGCAGTTATTACAGGGGGAATGAGCAGTTCTTC.